One sample yielded the 23 T cell receptor beta chains listed below, sequenced in a study of T cells after yellow fever vaccination. From the 5' RACE reads, TCRdb called clonotypes with MiXCR, one entry per CDR3 protein. The data hold 250,000 to 400,000 distinct CDR3 sequences, with approximately 4% observed a single time. The material sequenced was PBMCs, taken 5 days after the yellow fever booster vaccination. The receptors originated from a man between 18 and 35 years old who received the YFV17D yellow fever vaccine.

The V call is TRBV5-6, the J call TRBJ2-3, with unresolved D. Trimming left V 3 bases short and J 6 bases short, with 5 bases between. The germline V gene has CDR1 SGHDT and CDR2 YYEEEE. The CDR3 runs 11 residues. In DNA form, the CDR3 reads TGTGCCAGCAGCTGGGTGGATACGCAGTATTTT. This sequence encodes CASSWVDTQYF.

This clonotype was counted only a few times. The V gene is TRBV7-6, the J gene TRBJ1-2, with 7 nucleotides matching TRBD1. With 8 bases clipped from V and 6 bases from J, the junction kept 15 bases outside the gene matches. CDR3 length: 15 residues. Germline V gene sequence: CDR1 SGHVS, CDR2 FNYEAQ. In DNA, the CDR3 is TGTGCCAGCGGCCCTGATCAGGACAGGACCAATGGCTACACCTTC. The encoded protein is CASGPDQDRTNGYTF.

This clonotype has only a few counts. The genes are TRBV5-1 and TRBJ2-2; 7 bases agree with TRBD2. J lost 6 bases, V lost 5 bases, and 7 bases had no gene match. The V gene's germline CDR1 is SGHRS and CDR2 YFSETQ. The CDR3 has 14 amino acids. The CDR3 sequence is CASSPGLRSGELFF. The CDR3 nucleotides read TGCGCCAGCAGTCCGGGACTACGGTCCGGGGAGCTGTTTTTT.

This clonotype was seen a handful of times. Here the CDR3 reads CASSLSGVETQYF. Written as DNA, the CDR3 is TGTGCCAGCAGCCTAAGCGGGGTCGAGACCCAGTACTTC. The genes are TRBV7-9 and TRBJ2-5; 7 bases match TRBD2. CDR1 is SEHNR, CDR2 FQNEAQ, per germline (reference sequence). The CDR3 is made up of 13 amino acids. V lost 5 bases, J lost 5 bases, and 5 bases stayed unmatched.

This clonotype was seen at least ten times. J is TRBJ2-6 and V is TRBV19; weak D call: TRBD1 (6 bases). CDR1 and CDR2 from the germline V gene are LNHDA and SQIVND (reference sequence). The CDR3 length is 16 residues. V was pared by 4 bases and J by 4 bases, with 14 bases between. Here the CDR3 DNA reads TGTGCCAGTAGTACGGCGCAGGGGTGGGGGGCCAACGTCCTGACTTTC. It specifies CASSTAQGWGANVLTF.

V is TRBV4-3 and J is TRBJ2-2; D is ambiguous. This CDR3 has 16 amino acids. Per the germline V gene, CDR1 is LGHNA and CDR2 is YSLEER. V was cut by 3 bases and J by 1 base, with 12 bases left in between. DNA of the CDR3: TGCGCCAGCAGCCAGAACCCCAACCGGAACACCGGGGAGCTGTTTTTT. It specifies CASSQNPNRNTGELFF.

The rearrangement links TRBV5-1 to TRBJ2-1; 7 nucleotides align to TRBD2. Germline CDR1 reads SGHRS; CDR2 reads YFSETQ. The CDR3 contains 14 residues. With 7 bases clipped from V and 6 bases from J, the junction kept 10 bases outside the gene matches. CDR3 sequence: CASFLAPGGNEQFF. CDR3 bases: TGCGCCAGCTTCCTAGCGCCGGGGGGCAATGAGCAGTTCTTC. Complete variable domain (other parts from reference TRBV5-1 and TRBJ2-1): KAGVTQTPRYLIKTRGQQVTLSCSPISGHRSVSWYQQTPGQGLQFLFEYFSETQRNKGNFPGRFSGRQFSNSRSEMNVSTLELGDSALYLCASFLAPGGNEQFFGPGTRLTVL.

The chain is built from TRBV7-2 and TRBJ2-3; a possible D gene is TRBD2 (5 bases). V dropped 5 bases and J dropped 0 bases, with 12 bases sitting between them. CDR3 length: 15 residues. Germline V lookup: CDR1 SGHTA, CDR2 FQGNSA. The CDR3 region is CASSRTRMSTDTQYF. CDR3 nucleotide sequence: TGTGCCAGCAGCCGTACTAGAATGAGCACAGATACGCAGTATTTT.

The DNA of the CDR3 is TGTGCCACAAGGGGGGGGCCGGGGTTAACTGAAGCTTTCTTT. Its protein is CATRGGPGLTEAFF. J is TRBJ1-1 and V is TRBV10-3; D may be TRBD1 (6 bases). Trimming removed 10 bases at V and 5 bases at J, with 20 bases between. The CDR3 contains 14 residues. The V gene's germline CDR1 is ENHRY and CDR2 SYGVKD.

The chain joins TRBV20-1 to TRBJ2-1, with a possible D match to TRBD2 (5 bases). The CDR3 has 15 residues. The V end was cut by 3 bases, the J end by 9 bases, with 21 bases between. The germline gives CDR1 DFQATT, CDR2 SNEGSKA (reference sequence). Written as DNA, the CDR3 is TGCAGTGCTAGGCGCTCTAACCACGTTCGGGGTGAGCAGTTCTTC. Protein sequence: CSARRSNHVRGEQFF.

This chain connects TRBV4-2 to TRBJ1-3; D gene unclear. There are 15 residues in the CDR3. Germline-derived CDR1 and CDR2 are LGHNA and YNFKEQ. V gave up 4 bases and J gave up 0 bases, with 10 bases separating them. CDR3 loop: CASSRAADSGNTIYF. The CDR3 nucleotides read TGTGCCAGCAGCCGGGCGGCCGACTCTGGAAACACCATATATTTT.

This clonotype appeared many times. The CDR3 coding sequence is TGTGCCAGCAGACACGAAGCGGGGGGAGGTGATACGCAGTATTTT. Its translation: CASRHEAGGGDTQYF. The chain recombines TRBV7-8 with TRBJ2-3, with 9 positions matching TRBD2. V lost 6 bases and J lost 6; bases outside the gene matches: 10. This CDR3 is built from 15 residues. Germline V gene data show CDR1 as SGHVS and CDR2 as FQNEAQ.

The chain recombines TRBV10-3 with TRBJ1-1; D is undetermined. The CDR3 covers 13 residues. The V and J ends lost 0 bases and 5 bases respectively, with 7 bases between them. Germline loops: CDR1 ENHRY, CDR2 SYGVKD. The CDR3 DNA reads TGTGCCATCAGTGAGTCGGAGAGGACTGAAGCTTTCTTT. The encoded protein is CAISESERTEAFF.

The V and J genes are TRBV4-3 and TRBJ2-3; 10 nucleotides agree with TRBD2. V was clipped by 3 bases and J by 0 bases; unmatched bases: 3. CDR1 and CDR2 (germline): LGHNA, YSLEER. This CDR3 contains 16 residues. This chain's CDR3 is CASSQETSGSTDTQYF. CDR3 DNA sequence: TGCGCCAGCAGCCAGGAGACTAGCGGGAGCACAGATACGCAGTATTTT.

This clonotype was counted between two and nine times. The J gene is TRBJ2-2, the V gene TRBV20-1, with TRBD2 identical over 8 bases. After removal of 5 bases from V and 5 bases from J, the junction contained 7 bases not matched to a gene. CDR3 size: 14 residues. Germline CDR1 DFQATT, CDR2 SNEGSKA (reference sequence). For the CDR3, the DNA is TGCAGTGCTCTCGGGACTAGAGGAACCGGGGAGCTGTTTTTT. It encodes CSALGTRGTGELFF.

This clonotype was counted ten times or more. The chain carries TRBV4-3 and TRBJ2-5; D perhaps matches TRBD1 (6 bases). Trimming took off 0 bases at V and 5 bases at J, with 19 bases between the two ends. Germline V CDR1 and CDR2: LGHNA, YSLEER. CDR3 length: 17 amino acids. As DNA, the CDR3 is TGCGCCAGCAGCCAAGATATCATCCGTGGGGGCCGGGAGACCCAGTACTTC. This sequence encodes CASSQDIIRGGRETQYF.

This clonotype showed up many times. V and J are TRBV9 and TRBJ2-5; 9 bases align to TRBD1. The CDR3 loop spans 13 amino acids. The V gene end was trimmed by 3 bases and the J gene end by 5 bases; junction bases not matched to a gene: 2. Germline CDR1 SGDLS, CDR2 YYNGEE. DNA of the CDR3: TGTGCCAGCAGCGCGGGACAGGGTGAGACCCAGTACTTC. Translating it yields CASSAGQGETQYF.

This clonotype was seen repeatedly, ten times or more. The rearrangement uses TRBV5-4 and TRBJ1-6, with D hard to call. In germline, CDR1 is SGHNT, CDR2 YYREEE (reference sequence). V was shortened by 4 bases and J by 14 bases, with 22 bases between the two germline ends. The CDR3 is 15 amino acids. The CDR3 DNA sequence: TGTGCCAGCAGCCCCGGGTTGGAACACGGTTTTTCCCTCCACTTT. It encodes CASSPGLEHGFSLHF. Together with reference TRBV5-4 and TRBJ1-6, the CDR3 gives the full variable domain: ETGVTQSPTHLIKTRGQQVTLRCSSQSGHNTVSWYQQALGQGPQFIFQYYREEENGRGNFPPRFSGLQFPNYSSELNVNALELDDSALYLCASSPGLEHGFSLHFGNGTRLTVT.

This clonotype was detected a few times. This rearrangement joins TRBV11-2 to TRBJ2-7, with D maybe TRBD1 (6 bases). CDR1 and CDR2 (germline): SGHAT, FQNNGV. Between the trimmed V and J ends, which lost 5 bases and 4 bases, there was a span of 15 bases. The CDR3 is 14 residues long. Here the CDR3 reads CASSQGTTFYEQYF. DNA for the CDR3: TGTGCCAGCAGCCAAGGGACAACTTTTTACGAGCAGTACTTC.

This clonotype was detected a few times. The chain carries TRBV7-3 and TRBJ2-1, with a weak D call TRBD2 (6 bases). The CDR3 runs to 17 residues. Per the germline V gene, CDR1 is SGHTA and CDR2 is FQGTGA. With 2 bases removed from V and 9 bases from J, the gap between germline ends came to 23 bases. DNA for the CDR3: TGTGCCAGCAGCTTAGGGGGGACCGGACTTTACGTGGGTGAGCAGTTCTTC. Protein product: CASSLGGTGLYVGEQFF. The variable domain in full, completed from reference TRBV7-3 and TRBJ2-1, reads GAGVSQTPSNKVTEKGKYVELRCDPISGHTALYWYRQSLGQGPEFLIYFQGTGAADDSGLPNDRFFAVRPEGSVSTLKIQRTERGDSAVYLCASSLGGTGLYVGEQFFGPGTRLTVL.

The chain recombines TRBV27 with TRBJ1-5; 11 nucleotides match TRBD1. The junction had 8 bases not matched to a gene; V was cut back by 5 bases and J by 5 bases. There are 16 residues in the CDR3. CDR1 and CDR2 from the germline V gene are MNHEY and SMNVEV (reference sequence). The CDR3 sequence is CASSPARTGGDQPQHF. The DNA of the CDR3 is TGTGCCAGCAGTCCGGCCCGGACAGGGGGCGATCAGCCCCAGCATTTT.

This chain joins TRBV5-6 and TRBJ2-1; perhaps D is TRBD1 or TRBD2 (5 bases each). The germline V and J ends were trimmed by 0 bases and 8 bases, with 18 bases remaining between them. Germline CDR1 and CDR2: SGHDT and YYEEEE. This CDR3 spans 16 amino acids. The chain's CDR3 is CASSLDGARPADEQFF. The DNA for the CDR3 is TGTGCCAGCAGCTTGGACGGGGCACGCCCGGCGGATGAGCAGTTCTTC.

This clonotype has more than one count but fewer than ten. This chain uses TRBV29-1 with TRBJ2-7; D gene uncertain. This CDR3 contains 13 residues. Between the trimmed V and J ends, which lost 3 bases and 0 bases, there was a span of 9 bases. Germline V lookup: CDR1 SQVTM, CDR2 ANQGSEA. The CDR3: CSVESSDSYEQYF. In DNA form, the CDR3 reads TGCAGCGTTGAGTCGTCCGACTCCTACGAGCAGTACTTC.